A single sample is the source of the 18 T cell receptor beta chains below, sequenced in a study of blood T cell repertoires in COVID-19. Data came from immunoSEQ multiplex PCR; TCRdb stores just in-frame clones and leaves some out. The sample lists 140,000 to 150,000 clones, about nine tenths occurring once. The sequenced material came from peripheral blood. Source of these receptors: a human donor in a cohort sampled during active COVID-19.

J is TRBJ2-5 and V is TRBV19; D may be TRBD2 (5 bases). Germline CDR1 LNHDA, CDR2 SQIVND (reference sequence). V lost 2 bases and J 2 bases, leaving 12 bases between the germline ends. The CDR3 is 15 amino acids. CDR3 sequence reads: CASSISRTFQETQYF. The CDR3 nucleotides read TGTGCCAGTAGTATAAGTAGGACTTTTCAAGAGACCCAGTACTTC.

This chain links TRBV5-6 with TRBJ2-7; D gene unclear. The length of the CDR3 is 15 residues. Germline-derived CDR1 and CDR2 are SGHDT and YYEEEE. V lost 0 bases, J lost 3 bases, and 13 bases lay in between. The CDR3 sequence is CASSLDARIHYEQYF. The CDR3 DNA reads TGTGCCAGCAGCTTGGATGCCAGGATCCACTACGAGCAGTACTTC.

The V and J genes are TRBV10-2 and TRBJ2-7; perhaps TRBD1 as D (6 bases). V lost 6 bases to trimming and J lost 3 bases, with 9 bases between them. Germline CDR1 is WSHSY and CDR2 is SAAADI. The CDR3 is 12 amino acids. CDR3 in amino acids: CASRDSVYEQYF. CDR3 nucleotides: TGCGCCAGCAGGGACAGCGTCTACGAGCAGTACTTC.

The rearrangement joins TRBV7-2 to TRBJ2-1, with TRBD2 matching 10 bases. Germline loops: CDR1 SGHTA, CDR2 FQGNSA. V shed 5 bases and J 0 bases; nucleotides not matched to a gene: 10. CDR3 length: 18 residues. The CDR3 spells CASSPGSSGSGSYNEQFF. The CDR3 nucleotides are TGTGCCAGCAGCCCGGGGTCTAGCGGGAGCGGCTCCTACAATGAGCAGTTCTTC.

The V and J genes are TRBV29-1 and TRBJ2-1, with D maybe TRBD2 (6 bases). Germline loops: CDR1 SQVTM, CDR2 ANQGSEA. CDR3 size: 14 residues. V gave up 6 bases and J gave up 2 bases, with 14 bases separating them. CDR3 coding DNA: TGCAGCGTAGCACTAGCCGAGGCCTACAATGAGCAGTTCTTC. Amino acid sequence: CSVALAEAYNEQFF.

The chain joins TRBV19 to TRBJ1-2; D unclear. The CDR3 spans 13 residues. V shed 8 bases and J shed 4 bases, with 14 bases lying between them. CDR1 is LNHDA, CDR2 SQIVND, per germline (reference sequence). DNA for the CDR3: TGTGCCAGTCGCCTCTCCACATCCTATGGCTACACCTTC. Protein: CASRLSTSYGYTF. Together with reference TRBV19 and TRBJ1-2, the CDR3 gives the full variable domain: DGGITQSPKYLFRKEGQNVTLSCEQNLNHDAMYWYRQDPGQGLRLIYYSQIVNDFQKGDIAEGYSVSREKKESFPLTVTSAQKNPTAFYLCASRLSTSYGYTFGSGTRLTVV.

V and J are TRBV7-2 and TRBJ1-3, with 9 bases that match TRBD1. V was pared by 0 bases and J by 3 bases, with 6 bases of the junction left unmatched. Per the germline V gene, CDR1 is SGHTA and CDR2 is FQGNSA. The CDR3 loop spans 17 amino acids. The CDR3 spells CASSLAPGTGFGNTIYF. CDR3 in DNA: TGTGCCAGCAGCTTAGCCCCCGGGACAGGGTTTGGAAACACCATATATTTT.

J is TRBJ2-7 and V is TRBV28, with D perhaps TRBD1 (6 bases). Germline V gene data show CDR1 as MDHEN and CDR2 as SYDVKM. Trimming removed 5 bases from V and 5 bases from J, with 16 bases in between. There are 14 residues in the CDR3. The CDR3 reads CASSRDRFRDEQYF. Here the CDR3 DNA reads TGTGCCAGCAGTCGTGACAGGTTCAGGGACGAGCAGTACTTC.

The V and J genes are TRBV29-1 and TRBJ1-2; no definite D call. Trimming removed 4 bases from V and 8 bases from J, with 14 bases in between. From germline, CDR1 is SQVTM and CDR2 ANQGSEA. This CDR3 has 12 residues. The CDR3 region has the DNA TGCAGCGTTGCGGGGATCCGGGAGGGCTACACCTTC. It codes for CSVAGIREGYTF.

This clone was detected a few times. V is TRBV19 and J is TRBJ1-2, with TRBD1 identical over 9 bases. Germline V lookup: CDR1 LNHDA, CDR2 SQIVND (reference sequence). This CDR3 contains 13 residues. J was trimmed by 7 bases and V by 6 bases; bases with no gene match: 6. The CDR3 region is CASREGQGSGYTF. The CDR3 DNA sequence: TGTGCCAGTAGAGAGGGACAGGGTTCTGGCTACACCTTC.

This chain links TRBV11-2 with TRBJ1-3; D is perhaps TRBD1 (6 bases). The CDR3 length is 19 residues. V was clipped by 0 bases and J by 0 bases, with 18 bases between them. The germline V gene has CDR1 SGHAT and CDR2 FQNNGV. Here the CDR3 reads CASSLERLRTVDSGNTIYF. The CDR3 DNA reads as TGTGCCAGCAGCTTAGAACGGCTGCGGACAGTCGACTCTGGAAACACCATATATTTT. Combining the CDR3 with reference TRBV11-2 and TRBJ1-3 gives the whole variable domain EAGVAQSPRYKIIEKRQSVAFWCNPISGHATLYWYQQILGQGPKLLIQFQNNGVVDDSQLPKDRFSAERLKGVDSTLKIQPAKLEDSAVYLCASSLERLRTVDSGNTIYFGEGSWLTVV.

The V gene is TRBV30, the J gene TRBJ1-1; D gene uncertain. Germline V CDR1 and CDR2: GTSNPN, SVGIG (reference sequence). This CDR3 region has 12 residues. The ends were cut back, 6 bases at V and 4 bases at J, with 12 bases in the middle. CDR3 residues: CACAPGSTEAFF. In nucleotides, the CDR3 is TGTGCCTGTGCGCCTGGGAGCACTGAAGCTTTCTTT.

The V and J genes are TRBV7-2 and TRBJ2-3; 12 nucleotides agree with TRBD2. The V segment lost 4 bases and the J segment 2 bases; nucleotides outside the gene matches: 4. Germline V gene lookup returns CDR1 SGHTA and CDR2 FQGNSA. CDR3 length: 16 amino acids. The CDR3: CASSYRLAGVTDTQYF. For the CDR3, the DNA is TGTGCCAGCAGCTACCGACTAGCGGGGGTCACAGATACGCAGTATTTT.

Of note for this clone: The same CDR3 also results from other DNA sequences found in this sample. The genes are TRBV18 and TRBJ2-1, with 7 bases lining up with TRBD1. There are 15 residues in the CDR3. The ends lost 0 bases at V and 4 bases at J; junction bases unmatched: 3. Per the germline V gene, CDR1 is KGHSH and CDR2 is LQKENI. The CDR3 loop is CASSPPGGLYNEQFF. The CDR3, as DNA: TGTGCCAGCTCACCACCAGGGGGCTTATACAATGAGCAGTTCTTC.

The chain is built from TRBV7-3 and TRBJ2-5, with D possibly matching TRBD1 (5 bases). Germline V gene data show CDR1 as SGHTA and CDR2 as FQGTGA. This CDR3 spans 13 amino acids. Trimming stripped 5 bases from V and 2 bases from J, with 9 bases between. The CDR3 loop is CASSTTVQETQYF. DNA of the CDR3: TGTGCCAGCAGCACGACAGTACAAGAGACCCAGTACTTC.

This clone was seen a few times. The chain couples TRBV4-1 to TRBJ1-5; maybe TRBD1 (6 bases). The V end lost 0 bases, the J end lost 6 bases, and 12 bases lay between the germline ends. Germline-derived CDR1 and CDR2 are MGHRA and YSYEKL. CDR3 length: 15 amino acids. The DNA of the CDR3 is TGCGCCAGCAGCCAAGATACGGGGGGCGGTCAGCCCCAGCATTTT. This encodes CASSQDTGGGQPQHF.

This clone has a handful of counts. J is TRBJ1-1 and V is TRBV14; possibly TRBD1 for D (5 bases). Germline CDR1 reads SGHDN; CDR2 reads FVKESK. This CDR3 contains 14 residues. Trimming removed 4 bases from V and 5 bases from J, with 14 bases in between. CDR3 loop: CASSPSSGGTEAFF. Written as DNA, the CDR3 is TGTGCCAGCAGCCCTTCAAGTGGGGGGACTGAAGCTTTCTTT.

The J gene is TRBJ1-6, the V gene TRBV3-1 (or the pseudogene TRBV3-2); 7 bases fit TRBD1. This CDR3 is built from 18 residues. Trimming cost V 3 bases and J 8 bases; bases outside gene matches: 16. CDR1 is LGHDT, CDR2 YNNKEL, per germline (reference sequence). In nucleotides, the CDR3 is TGTGCCAGCAGCCAGGACATCCCTAGGGGACAGCCCGATTCACCCCTCCACTTT. Translation gives CASSQDIPRGQPDSPLHF.